This TCR beta chain was sequenced for a study of cytomegalovirus exposure and HLA in healthy donors. General observations from the study: Reports indicate that TCR beta sequences accurately predicted the HLA-A and HLA-B alleles of most subjects.

Primers included in the PCR were 60 Vbeta and 13 Jbeta primers. The table came from immunoSEQ multiplex PCR; TCRdb's copy has only in-frame clones and leaves some out. There are more than 85,000 clones in the sample; 69% occur only once, and roughly 3.2% lies in the top ten. Note on this clone: Its antigen is as yet unknown.

Sequencing was performed on PBMCs. The TCR sequence derives from a man under 40 in good health and CMV-seronegative.

The CDR3 DNA reads TGTGCCAGCGGGGGACAGGGGGGGTACGAGCAGTACTTC. Its translation is CASGGQGGYEQYF. This sequence joins TRBV2 and TRBJ2-7, with TRBD1 identical over 11 bases. Germline V lookup: CDR1 SNHLY, CDR2 FYNNEI. J gave up 4 bases and V 8 bases, and 4 bases lay outside the gene matches. CDR3 length: 13 residues. The complete variable domain, with remaining parts taken from reference TRBV2 and TRBJ2-7, reads EPEVTQTPSHQVTQMGQEVILRCVPISNHLYFYWYRQILGQKVEFLVSFYNNEISEKSEIFDDQFSVERPDGSNFTLKIRSTKLEDSAMYFCASGGQGGYEQYFGPGTRLTVT.